The T cell receptor beta chain described here comes from a study of cytomegalovirus exposure and HLA in healthy donors (TCRdb year 2017). With respect to the entire study: According to an earlier analysis of around 600 of the donors, about 180 million T cells yielded 95 million to 140 million unique TCR beta sequences and about 280 Gb of sequence data. An early release covering approximately 600 HLA-typed donors comprised 250 to 350 gigabases of sequencing data and tens of millions of unique TCR sequences. Of the roughly 400 genotyped donors, around 81% fell in the genetic ancestry cluster associated with self-reported Caucasian donors. The study aimed to test whether cataloging public T cell receptors could reveal signatures of past pathogen exposure. The T cell repertoires of 670 or so subjects were profiled by immunosequencing and related to cytomegalovirus serostatus. In addition to the first cohort of 666 subjects, a separate validation cohort of approximately 130 different subjects was used. To predict cytomegalovirus infection status, the study combined high-throughput TCR immunosequencing, statistical association of individual TCRs with disease status, and machine learning. To study patterns of TCR occurrence, a later analysis re-analyzed previously published TCR beta repertoires from 666 donors and added high-resolution HLA genotyping. Rather than drawing on any new phenotypic data, the later analysis identified candidate immune exposures from TCR beta sequences and the way those sequences occurred across donors. An earlier analysis of a few hundred of the donors applied high-throughput TCR beta sequencing to assess whether each TCR beta V gene segment acted as functional or pseudogenic. Alongside the repertoire data, information on donor age, sex, ethnicity and CMV serostatus was compiled. Genome-wide SNP genotypes for about three fifths of the roughly 670 donors were used in a later genetic analysis, which treated that subset as a discovery cohort. Every discovery cohort repertoire had been produced on one sequencing platform. HLA typing covered class I and class II loci at four-digit resolution. Typing coverage varied by locus: about 620-640 donors for A, B, C, DRB1 and DQB1; approximately 520 for DQA1; more than 600 for DPA1; about 450 for DPB1. Because of strong linkage in the cohort, 5 or 6 DR-DQ haplotypes were treated as single units for association and clustering. Among about 360 genotyped donors of the cohort, an average of about 240,000 unique TCR beta nucleotide sequences were sequenced per donor, roughly 20% of them non-productive.

The germline V gene provides CDR1 MNHNS and CDR2 SASEGT. Inclusive of the bounding cysteine and phenylalanine, the CDR3 is 16 residues long. Of all the DNA, just the CDR3 is kept, 48 bases in frame from base 1. V gives up 0 bases and J gives up 0 bases, and the segment between their germline ends measures 12 bases. On the study overall, not on this receptor specifically: A later genetic analysis associated a missense DCLRE1C variant with V-gene and J-gene trimming of TCR beta chains, and an independent cohort replicated the association. Correlated functional status among segregating V segments might be attributable to linkage disequilibrium, but an unknown experimental factor could not be ruled out. The study listed 150 to 200 TCR beta chains as associated with cytomegalovirus. The only immune exposure information available for the cohort was CMV serostatus. In a later analysis, TCR association rates were found to vary across HLA loci, with the most associated TCRs seen for DRB1 alleles and the fewest for HLA-C alleles. An earlier analysis of approximately 600 of the donors showed that most TCR beta V segments appeared in productive rearrangements either about 90% or about 30% of the time, which broadly matched IMGT annotations. A few of the identified cytomegalovirus-associated TCR beta chains were confirmed in vitro to be specific for cytomegalovirus antigens. Some IMGT-functional V segments, including TRBV6-2 and TRBV6-3, could not be distinguished by the 87-base-pair reads and were therefore excluded. In a later analysis, HLA-associated TCR beta chains were found to be more clonally expanded and to have lower generation probabilities than equally common non-associated chains. A later analysis found that most CMV-associated TCR beta chains appeared HLA-restricted, with HLA associations seemingly driven largely by CMV exposure. A group of highly shared sequence variants was considered likely to be a technical artifact of the sequencing pipeline. In both the original and validation cohorts, the classifier was reported to diagnose cytomegalovirus status with high specificity and sensitivity. Sequencing depth was assumed to be roughly uniform across donors in the presence/absence analyses, though that assumption may not hold. Most TCR sequences were seen in very few donors, while some public TCRs were found in many individuals. At a false discovery rate of 0.05, a later analysis linked around 17,000 TCR beta sequences to specific HLA alleles. A further reported finding was that TCR beta sequences accurately predicted the HLA-A and HLA-B alleles for most subjects in the first cohort. Only TCR beta chains were sequenced in this cohort, and the absence of alpha or paired-chain data limited detectable features. In a later analysis, several top co-occurrence clusters were reported to appear linked to parvovirus B19, influenza, CMV and Epstein-Barr virus. The earlier analysis of fewer than 750 of the donors excluded fewer than 20 rarely observed V segments, including chromosome 9 orphons, because counts were too low. When HLA alleles, especially DR and DQ, strongly co-occurred, TCR associations were difficult to assign to individual alleles. Because HLA typing was missing for some donors at each locus, association tests included only the typed subset. It was suggested by the authors that the approach could potentially be generalized to other disease states and immunological phenotypes. Compared with the approximately 670-donor mean, donors in an Asian-associated ancestry cluster had fewer N-insertions in productive TCRs, according to a later genetic analysis.

The library relied on the immunoSEQ multiplex PCR assay. For the multiplex PCR, a mixture combining 60 forward primers for TCR Vbeta segments and 13 reverse primers for TCR Jbeta segments was used. The CDR3 region of rearranged TCR beta genes was amplified from genomic DNA with a multiplex PCR assay. The Illumina HiSeq System was used to sequence the amplified TCR beta libraries as 87-base-pair reads. From the authors' description of their analysis: Across the 666 repertoires, a later analysis counted approximately 75 million unique TCR beta chains, some 11 million of which were shared by at least two donors. A nearest-neighbor algorithm error-corrected the raw reads and collapsed the reads into unique sequences, merging closely related sequences to remove PCR and sequencing errors. Alignment of CDR3 sequences to IMGT reference sequences was used to assign V, D and J gene segments. For a sequence to be retained, a match of at least six nucleotides to both a V gene segment and a J gene segment was required. Rearrangements were called productive when the CDR3 lacked stop codons and stayed in frame with V and J; all others were non-productive. Following IMGT convention, CDR3 was defined as the stretch from the second conserved V-encoded cysteine to the conserved J-encoded phenylalanine. Sequences without an unambiguous match to a single V gene segment were excluded from the earlier analysis of over 500 of the donors. An earlier analysis of about 600 of the donors called V segments functional above 56.7% productive rearrangements and segregating when the between-donor standard deviation exceeded 5%. To diagnose cytomegalovirus status from the catalog of TCR beta chain sequences, a statistical classification framework was built. In a later analysis, TCR nucleotide sequences were compared against IMGT/GENE-DB human TR gene sequences so that V and J genes could be assigned. The TCRdist pipeline was used in a later analysis to assign CDR3 sequences and most-parsimonious VDJ recombination scenarios. In a later analysis, each TCR beta chain was defined by its CDR3 amino acid sequence together with its V-gene family, and reads lacking a unique V-gene family were excluded. A later analysis removed 550 to 650 highly shared, low-generation-probability nucleotide sequences to deal with suspected cross-contamination and a sequencing artifact. A later analysis calculated a clonal expansion index for each public chain from normalized within-repertoire ranks of inferred template counts. Generation probabilities in a later analysis came from a VDJ recombination model fitted to out-of-frame rearrangements, and those results were checked against IGoR. In a later analysis, TCR-TCR, TCR-HLA and TCR-CMV co-occurrence was scored with hypergeometric tests, and a repertoire-size bias correction was applied to TCR pairs. In a later analysis, false discovery rates were estimated by permuting HLA or CMV assignments 20 times. In a later analysis, co-occurring TCRs were grouped using DBSCAN, and TCRdist sequence similarity was added for clustering within HLA-allele-positive subsets. Repertoires with fewer than 30,000 or more than 120,000 public chains, plus five repertoires with anomalous nucleotide sharing, were excluded from co-occurrence clustering. This is the immuneACCESS table as TCRdb keeps it, with only in-frame sequences that have V and J called. A part of the clones is gone; compared with another copy, unresolved V genes explain less than half, and the rest is unexplained. V and J calls and clone size follow that table, whereas D and trimming were derived from the DNA. The sample table contains 100,000 to 150,000 clones; only one count was recorded for around 72% of them. Of the sample, over 4% falls within the top ten clones.

The cohort comprised fewer than 700 healthy bone marrow donors. All cohort members were sampled while nominally healthy, although unrecorded immune exposures were likely present. The donor tested CMV seropositive and was one of the 289 seropositive cohort members. A peripheral blood sample was provided by each donor, and peripheral blood mononuclear cells were used for TCR beta sequencing. Genomic DNA extraction from the blood cell samples was performed with the Qiagen DNeasy Blood Extraction Kit. Note on this clone: It has no known antigen specificity. No per-base quality is available; no much larger clone lies one base away.

This sequence was found in a man aged 50-59 years in good health and CMV-seropositive. The chain is encoded by TRBV6-1 joined to TRBJ2-7; the best D guess is TRBD1, with 6 bases matching. Specimen: PBMCs. The DNA is as follows: TGTGCCAGCAGTGAAGCACCCACAGGGAGCTCCTACGAGCAGTACTTC. It codes for CASSEAPTGSSYEQYF.